The 5 T cell receptor beta chains below come from one sample, sequenced in a study of shared clonotypes between healthy human individuals. The protocol was immunoSEQ multiplex PCR, while the TCRdb copy is restricted to in-frame clones and leaves out a portion. The table has 2,500,000 or so clones, more than 90% seen once. Sequenced sample: naive CD4+ T cells sorted from blood. Subset in this sample: CD45RA+ positively selected. These receptors were collected from a man aged 18 to 35 in good health.

As concerns this clone: Other nucleotide sequences in the sample specify the same CDR3. The V call is TRBV5-1, the J call TRBJ2-5; D unresolved. The CDR3 runs 13 residues. The ends were cut back, 4 bases at V and 1 base at J, with 8 bases in the middle. CDR1 is SGHRS, CDR2 YFSETQ, per germline. The CDR3 DNA sequence: TGCGCCAGCAGCGGCACGGGCCAAGAGACCCAGTACTTC. Amino acids: CASSGTGQETQYF.

The chain uses TRBV5-5 and TRBJ2-7; D is undetermined. CDR1 and CDR2 (germline): SGHKS, YYEKEE (reference sequence). V lost 6 bases and J lost 5, with 0 bases in between. The CDR3 is 8 residues long. Here the CDR3 DNA reads TGTGCCAGCAACGAGCAGTACTTC. Translation: CASNEQYF.

The chain employs TRBV6-1 and TRBJ2-7, with TRBD1 matching over 9 bases. With 4 bases clipped from V and 1 base from J, the junction kept 5 bases outside the gene matches. Germline V gives CDR1 MNHNS, CDR2 SASEGT. The CDR3 is 15 amino acids. The CDR3 DNA reads as TGTGCCAGCAGTGCTCCGGGACAGGGATCCTACGAGCAGTACTTC. It encodes CASSAPGQGSYEQYF.

The chain employs TRBV28 and TRBJ1-6; possibly TRBD1 for D (5 bases). Trimming took off 4 bases at V and 0 bases at J, with 19 bases between the two ends. CDR3 length equals 19 residues. Per the germline V gene, CDR1 is MDHEN and CDR2 is SYDVKM. The CDR3 reads CASSSGVRSGGSYNSPLHF. The DNA of the CDR3 is TGTGCCAGCAGTTCAGGAGTACGGTCCGGGGGCTCCTATAATTCACCCCTCCACTTT. Full variable domain (rest looked up from reference TRBV28 and TRBJ1-6): DVKVTQSSRYLVKRTGEKVFLECVQDMDHENMFWYRQDPGLGLRLIYFSYDVKMKEKGDIPEGYSVSREKKERFSLILESASTNQTSMYLCASSSGVRSGGSYNSPLHFGNGTRLTVT.

As regards this clone: Other DNA sequences in the sample encode the same CDR3. The CDR3 sequence: CASSPGTGGPDTQYF. CDR3 nucleotides: TGTGCCAGCTCCCCCGGGACAGGGGGCCCAGATACGCAGTATTTT. The V call is TRBV18, the J call TRBJ2-3; 12 bases match TRBD1. Germline values: CDR1 KGHSH, CDR2 LQKENI. The CDR3 extends over 15 amino acids. V lost 6 bases, J lost 4 bases, and 5 bases stayed unmatched.